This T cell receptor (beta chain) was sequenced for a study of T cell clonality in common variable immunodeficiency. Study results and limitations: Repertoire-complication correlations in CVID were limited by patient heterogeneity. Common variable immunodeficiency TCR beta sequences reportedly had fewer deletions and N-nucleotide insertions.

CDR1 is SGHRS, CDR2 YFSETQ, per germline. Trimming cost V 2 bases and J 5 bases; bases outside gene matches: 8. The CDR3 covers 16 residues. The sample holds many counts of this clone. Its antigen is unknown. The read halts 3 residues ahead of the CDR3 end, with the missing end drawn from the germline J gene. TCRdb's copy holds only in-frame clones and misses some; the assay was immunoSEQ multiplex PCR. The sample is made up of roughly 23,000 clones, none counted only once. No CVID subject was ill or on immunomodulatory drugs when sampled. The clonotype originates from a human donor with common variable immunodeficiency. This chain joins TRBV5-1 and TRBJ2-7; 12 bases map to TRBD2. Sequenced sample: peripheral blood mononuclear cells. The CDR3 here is CASSFGRLAGANEQYF. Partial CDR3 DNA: TGCGCCAGCAGCTTCGGCCGACTAGCGGGAGCTAACGAG.